This T cell receptor beta chain appears in the sequencing data of a study of graft-versus-host responses after intestinal transplantation (dated by TCRdb to about 2021). Context from the whole study: The transplants that recipients got were multivisceral, liver-intestinal, or isolated intestinal. Anti-thymocyte globulin induction was given to all recipients, followed by maintenance tacrolimus and steroids for approximately three years. Graft-versus-host and host-versus-graft alloreactive T cell clones were tracked in the graft, circulation and bone marrow after intestinal transplantation using bulk TCR-beta CDR3 sequencing. To identify alloreactive clones, pre-transplant mixed lymphocyte reaction products were sequenced and then compared with unstimulated pre-transplant donor and recipient T cells. The cohort enrolled roughly 25 intestinal transplant recipients including one retransplant, and 3 patients lacking pretransplant specimens were excluded. Donor T cell macrochimerism was defined as a peak of at least 4% donor T cells among recipient peripheral blood mononuclear cells. Rather than being sequenced by the commercial service, samples from three later patients were sequenced in-house on an Illumina MiSeq and processed with MiXCR.

The research as a whole found: Patients with donor T cell macrochimerism had high GvH to HvG T cell clonal ratios in their allografts. Early after transplant, peak levels of circulating GvH clones were associated with declines in HvG clones. GvH clones turned up in recipient bone marrow, with some appearing earlier in ileal mucosa or blood, a pattern consistent with an intestinal mucosal origin. The conclusions were limited by the relatively low number and heterogeneity of the intestinal transplant patients.

Comment on this clone: Its antigen has not been determined. No base quality information exists; no much larger clone differs at one position.

The germline V gene gives CDR1 as SNHLY and CDR2 as FYNNEI. The CDR3 starts with the cysteine, ends with the phenylalanine, and has 14 residues. The only DNA kept is the CDR3, 42 bases in frame from the first base. The sample's time point label is to be understood as: cells obtained before transplantation from donor or recipient. CD3+CD4+ and CD3+CD8+ populations were FACS-sorted from unstimulated pre-transplant donor and recipient cells taken from spleen or lymph nodes. Library method: the immunoSEQ multiplex PCR assay. In most patients, genomic DNA was isolated using the Qiagen DNeasy Blood and Tissue Kit and sent frozen to Adaptive Biotechnologies for TCR sequencing. High-throughput TCR-beta CDR3 sequencing of genomic DNA from most patients was performed by Adaptive Biotechnologies. In the authors' own workflow: Adaptive's ImmunoSEQ software supplied the TCR sequencing data for more than 15 patients, while MiXCR and VDJtools were used to process three other patients. CD4 versus CD8 sorting errors were corrected by removing sequences found in both subsets at a frequency ratio below 5:1. CDR3 nucleotide sequences shared between donor and recipient were removed because their origin could not be assigned. At least 2-fold expansion over unstimulated cells and a minimum CFSE-low frequency of 0.002% (template counts) or 0.001% (read counts) were required for clones to be classified as alloreactive. Mappable clones were those detected in sequenced pre-transplant spleen, lymph node, or MLR CFSE-low populations of the donor or recipient. The cumulative frequency of alloreactive clones was calculated as a percentage of all sequences, weighted by copy number. The clones in this table, taken by TCRdb from immuneACCESS, are in-frame only. Not every clone is retained; where verified, under half of the shortfall comes from an unresolved V gene, and the cause of the rest is unknown. V, J and clone size were drawn from that table, and D and trimming were deduced from the DNA. This sample lists some 140,000 clones; about 90% were detected once. Together, the top ten hold around 0.19% of the sample.

The TCR was taken from a human donor who received an intestinal transplant. This sequence uses TRBV2 and TRBJ2-5, with the identity of the D gene unclear. Gene TRBJ2-7 matches the end of the DNA better, so the J call may be wrong. The source material was unstimulated CD4+ T cells sorted from spleen or lymph node cells, sampled before intestinal transplant. In nucleotides, the sequence is TGTGCCAGCAGACTGACCGGCAGCTCCTACGAGCAGTACTTC. The resulting protein is CASRLTGSSYEQYF.